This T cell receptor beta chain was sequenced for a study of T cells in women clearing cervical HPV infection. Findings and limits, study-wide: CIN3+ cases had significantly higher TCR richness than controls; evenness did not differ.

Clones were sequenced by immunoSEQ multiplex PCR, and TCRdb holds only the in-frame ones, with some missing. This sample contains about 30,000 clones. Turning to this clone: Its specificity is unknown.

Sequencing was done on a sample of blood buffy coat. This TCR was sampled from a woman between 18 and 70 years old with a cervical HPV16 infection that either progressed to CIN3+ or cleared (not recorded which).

This CDR3 reads CSAPGQLNTEAFF. The sequenced part of the CDR3 DNA is TGCAGTGCGCCGGGACAACTGAACACTGAA. V usage is TRBV20-1 and J usage is TRBJ1-1; perhaps TRBD1 as D (6 bases). The DNA ends 3 residues before the CDR3 does, and the rest of the CDR3 is filled in from the germline J gene. This CDR3 comprises 13 residues. V gave up 6 bases and J gave up 0 bases, with 11 bases separating them. The V gene's germline CDR1 is DFQATT and CDR2 SNEGSKA (reference sequence).